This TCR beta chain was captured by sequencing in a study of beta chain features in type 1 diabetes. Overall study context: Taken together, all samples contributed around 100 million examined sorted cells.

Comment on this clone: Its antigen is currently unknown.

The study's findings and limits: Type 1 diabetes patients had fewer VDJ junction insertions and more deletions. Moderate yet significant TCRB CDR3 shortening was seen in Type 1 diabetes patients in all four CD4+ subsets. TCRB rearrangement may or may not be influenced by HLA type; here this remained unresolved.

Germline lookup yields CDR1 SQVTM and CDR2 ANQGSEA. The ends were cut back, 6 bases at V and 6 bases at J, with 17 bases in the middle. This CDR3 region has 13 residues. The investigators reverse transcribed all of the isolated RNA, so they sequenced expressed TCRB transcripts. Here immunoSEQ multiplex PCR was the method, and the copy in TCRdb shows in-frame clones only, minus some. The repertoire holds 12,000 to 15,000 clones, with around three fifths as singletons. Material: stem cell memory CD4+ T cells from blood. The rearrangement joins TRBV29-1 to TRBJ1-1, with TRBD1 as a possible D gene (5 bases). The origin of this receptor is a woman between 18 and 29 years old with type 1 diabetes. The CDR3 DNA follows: TGCAGCGTCGTGGGGGGACGAAAGGCTGAAGCTTTCTTT. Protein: CSVVGGRKAEAFF.